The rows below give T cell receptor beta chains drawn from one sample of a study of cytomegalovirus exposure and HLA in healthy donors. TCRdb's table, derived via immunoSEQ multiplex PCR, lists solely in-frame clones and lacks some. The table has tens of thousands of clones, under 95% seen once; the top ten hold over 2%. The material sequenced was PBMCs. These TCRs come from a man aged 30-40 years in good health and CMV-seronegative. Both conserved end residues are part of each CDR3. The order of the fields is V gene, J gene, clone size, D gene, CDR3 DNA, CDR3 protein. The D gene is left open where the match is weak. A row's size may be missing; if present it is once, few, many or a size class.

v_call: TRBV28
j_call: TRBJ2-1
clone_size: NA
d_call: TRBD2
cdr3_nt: TGTGCCAGCAGGCTTGCAGCGGGGGGCCGATACAATGAGCAGTTCTTC
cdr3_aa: CASRLAAGGRYNEQFF

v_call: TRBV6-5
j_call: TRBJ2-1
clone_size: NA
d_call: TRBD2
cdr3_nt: TGTGCCAGCAGTCTGGGACTAGCGGAGGTGAATGAGCAGTTCTTC
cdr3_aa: CASSLGLAEVNEQFF

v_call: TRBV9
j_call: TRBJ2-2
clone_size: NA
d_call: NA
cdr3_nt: TGTGCCAGCAGCCCACGACCTGGGGCCGGCGGGGAGCTGTTTTTT
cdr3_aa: CASSPRPGAGGELFF

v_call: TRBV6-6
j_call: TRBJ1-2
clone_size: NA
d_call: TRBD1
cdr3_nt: TGTGCCACCCGCAGGGGGTTGAACTATGGCTACACCTTC
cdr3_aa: CATRRGLNYGYTF

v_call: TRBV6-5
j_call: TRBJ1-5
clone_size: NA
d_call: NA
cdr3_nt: TGTGCCAGTGGGAGGGATTCCAATCAGCCCCAGCATTTT
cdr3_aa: CASGRDSNQPQHF

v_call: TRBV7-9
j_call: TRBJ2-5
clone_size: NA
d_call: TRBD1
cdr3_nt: TGTGCCAGCAGCCCTGCGGACAGGGGAGGGTTCGAGACCCAGTACTTC
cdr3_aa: CASSPADRGGFETQYF

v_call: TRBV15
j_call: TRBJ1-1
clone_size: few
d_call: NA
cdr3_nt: TGTGCCACCAGCAGACTCCGCCTTACCCAGGGGAGGAACACTGAAGCTTTCTTT
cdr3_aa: CATSRLRLTQGRNTEAFF

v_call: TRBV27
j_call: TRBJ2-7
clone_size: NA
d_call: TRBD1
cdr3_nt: TGTGCCAGCAGTTTATTAGGACAGGGGGCCTACGAGCAGTACTTC
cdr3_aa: CASSLLGQGAYEQYF

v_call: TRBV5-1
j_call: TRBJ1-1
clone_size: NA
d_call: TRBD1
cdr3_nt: TGCGCCAGCAGCCCAGGGGACAGGGGTCAGAACACTGAAGCTTTCTTT
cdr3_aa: CASSPGDRGQNTEAFF

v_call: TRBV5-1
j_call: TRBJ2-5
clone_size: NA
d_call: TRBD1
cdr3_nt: TGCGCCAGCAGCCAGCTGGGACAGCAAGAGACCCAGTACTTC
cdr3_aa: CASSQLGQQETQYF

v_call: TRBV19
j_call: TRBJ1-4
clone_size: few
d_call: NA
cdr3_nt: TGTGCCAGTAGTATAGGACAGATTAATGAGGAACTGTTTTTT
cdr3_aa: CASSIGQINEELFF

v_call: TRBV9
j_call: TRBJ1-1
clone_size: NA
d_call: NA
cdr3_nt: TGTGCCAGCAGTCTTAGGGAGGGTCTGAACACTGAAGCTTTCTTT
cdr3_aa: CASSLREGLNTEAFF

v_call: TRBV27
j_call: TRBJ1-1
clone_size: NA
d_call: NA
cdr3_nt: TGTGCCAGCAGTTCAAGGGGGAGGAACACTGAAGCTTTCTTT
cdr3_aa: CASSSRGRNTEAFF

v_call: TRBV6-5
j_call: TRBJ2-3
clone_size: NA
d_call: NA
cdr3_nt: TGTGCCAGCAGTTACTCGTCCCTCTCAGTTTCAGATACGCAGTATTTT
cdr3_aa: CASSYSSLSVSDTQYF

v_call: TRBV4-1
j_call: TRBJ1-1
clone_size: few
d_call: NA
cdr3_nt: TGCGCCAGCAGCCAAGTGGGTATCGGGACTGAAGCTTTCTTT
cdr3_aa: CASSQVGIGTEAFF

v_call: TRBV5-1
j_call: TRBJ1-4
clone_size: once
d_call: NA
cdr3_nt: TGCGCCAGCAGCTTGGATCCTTCCGGGAATAATGAAAAACTGTTTTTT
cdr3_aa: CASSLDPSGNNEKLFF

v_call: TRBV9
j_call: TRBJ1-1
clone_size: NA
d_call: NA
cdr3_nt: TGTGCCAGCAGCGTAGGGGCCATGAACACTGAAGCTTTCTTT
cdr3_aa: CASSVGAMNTEAFF

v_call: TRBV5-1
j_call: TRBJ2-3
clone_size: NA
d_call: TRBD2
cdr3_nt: TGCGCCAGCAGCTTTGGCTACGCGGGGGGGCTCAGCACAGATACGCAGTATTTT
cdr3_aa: CASSFGYAGGLSTDTQYF

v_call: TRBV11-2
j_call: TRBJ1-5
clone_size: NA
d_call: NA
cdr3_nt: TGTGCCAGCAGCTTAGAATACGGGGGCAATCAGCCCCAGCATTTT
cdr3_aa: CASSLEYGGNQPQHF

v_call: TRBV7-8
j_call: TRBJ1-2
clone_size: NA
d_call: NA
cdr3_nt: TGTGCCAGCAGCTTTGGACTTCTCGGGAGCTACACCTTC
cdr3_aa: CASSFGLLGSYTF

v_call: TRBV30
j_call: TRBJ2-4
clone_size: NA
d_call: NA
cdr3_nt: TGTGCCTGGAGTGTAGGTCAGGGGAAAAACATTCAGTACTTC
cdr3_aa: CAWSVGQGKNIQYF

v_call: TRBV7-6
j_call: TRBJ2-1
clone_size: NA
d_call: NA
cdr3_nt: TGTGCCAGCAGCTTAGGGGCACGCTCCGGGGGCAATGAGCAGTTCTTC
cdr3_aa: CASSLGARSGGNEQFF

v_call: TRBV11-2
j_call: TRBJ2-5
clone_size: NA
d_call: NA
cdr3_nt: TGTGCCAGCAGCTTAGCGGCAGGGCTTAGAGAGACCCAGTACTTC
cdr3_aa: CASSLAAGLRETQYF

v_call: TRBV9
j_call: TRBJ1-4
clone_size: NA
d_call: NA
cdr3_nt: TGTGCCAGCAGCGCGGGGAACGGTAAGGCAGGTGAAAAACTGTTTTTT
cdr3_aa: CASSAGNGKAGEKLFF

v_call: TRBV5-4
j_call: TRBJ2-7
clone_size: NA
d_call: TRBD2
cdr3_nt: TGTGCCAGCAGCTTGGCTAGCGGGGGAAACTACGAGCAGTACTTC
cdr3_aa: CASSLASGGNYEQYF

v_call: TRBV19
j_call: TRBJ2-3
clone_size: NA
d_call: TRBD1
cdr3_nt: TGTGCCAGTACCCCCGGGGACAGGGGGCTGACAGATACGCAGTATTTT
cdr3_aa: CASTPGDRGLTDTQYF

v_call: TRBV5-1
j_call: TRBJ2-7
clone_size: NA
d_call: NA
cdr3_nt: TGCGCCAGCAGCTCGGAGGGTTCCGAGCAGTACTTC
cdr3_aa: CASSSEGSEQYF

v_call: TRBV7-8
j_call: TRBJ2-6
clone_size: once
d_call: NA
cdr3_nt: TGTGCCAGCAGCTTAGCCAAGCCTGGGGCCAACGTCCTGACTTTC
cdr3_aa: CASSLAKPGANVLTF

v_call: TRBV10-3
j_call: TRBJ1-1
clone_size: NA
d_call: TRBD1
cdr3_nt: TGTGCCACCCAGGGGGCGTTCGGTATTGAAGCTTTCTTT
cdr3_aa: CATQGAFGIEAFF

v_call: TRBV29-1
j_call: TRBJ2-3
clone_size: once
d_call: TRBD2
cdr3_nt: TGCAGCGTTGAGGGGACTAGCGGCACAGATACGCAGTATTTT
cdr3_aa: CSVEGTSGTDTQYF

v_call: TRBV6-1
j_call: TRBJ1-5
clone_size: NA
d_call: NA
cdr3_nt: TGTGCCAGCAGTGGGGACGGCGCGCGTGGGGGGGGGTCTCAGCCCCAGCATTTT
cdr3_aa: CASSGDGARGGGSQPQHF

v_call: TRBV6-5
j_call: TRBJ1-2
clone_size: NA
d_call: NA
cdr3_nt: TGTGCCAGCACCTCCGGGACATGGTCTGGCTACACCTTC
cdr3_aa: CASTSGTWSGYTF

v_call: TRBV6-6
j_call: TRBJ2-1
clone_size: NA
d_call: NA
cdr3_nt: TGTGCCAGCTCTCTCAGCTCCTACAATGAGCAGTTCTTC
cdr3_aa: CASSLSSYNEQFF

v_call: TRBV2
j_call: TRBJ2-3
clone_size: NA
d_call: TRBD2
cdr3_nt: TGTGCCAGCAGTGAACCGGATCAGCGGGGGGGCCGAACAGATACGCAGTATTTT
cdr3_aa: CASSEPDQRGGRTDTQYF

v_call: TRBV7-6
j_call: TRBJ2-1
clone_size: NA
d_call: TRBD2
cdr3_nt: TGTGCCAGCAGCTCCCGACTAGCCTATGAGCAGTTCTTC
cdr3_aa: CASSSRLAYEQFF

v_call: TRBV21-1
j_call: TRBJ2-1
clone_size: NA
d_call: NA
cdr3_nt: TGTGCCAGCAGTTGTGATATAGGGGTGAATGAGCAGTTCTTC
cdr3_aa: CASSCDIGVNEQFF

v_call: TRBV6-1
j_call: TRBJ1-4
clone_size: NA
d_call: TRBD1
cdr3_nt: TGTGCCAGCAGTGAAGGGACAGGGGGAAATGAAAAACTGTTTTTT
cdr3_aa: CASSEGTGGNEKLFF

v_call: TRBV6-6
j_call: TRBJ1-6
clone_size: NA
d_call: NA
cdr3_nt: TGTGCGGTGGGCAGCAATTCACCCCTCCACTTT
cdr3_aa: CAVGSNSPLHF

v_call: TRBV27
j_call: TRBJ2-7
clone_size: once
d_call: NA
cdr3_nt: TGTGCCAGCAGCAAGGCACAGGGCCGTTCCTACGAGCAGTACTTC
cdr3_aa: CASSKAQGRSYEQYF

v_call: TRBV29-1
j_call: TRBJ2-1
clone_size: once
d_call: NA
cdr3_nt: TGCAGCGTTGGTCAAGCCAATGAGCAGTTCTTC
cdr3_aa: CSVGQANEQFF